The T cell receptor (beta chain) under discussion was sequenced for a study of chemoradiotherapy in HPV16-positive cancers. Study at large: Candidate HPV-specific clones and shared TCR motifs came from a couple of HPV16-positive patients. Overall study results and limits: Candidate HPV-specific clones and E7-related TCR motifs grew in tumor during treatment.

For this clone: Its antigen is unidentified.

Per germline, CDR1 SEHNR and CDR2 FQNEAQ (reference sequence). V was pared by 3 bases and J by 4 bases, with 2 bases of the junction left unmatched. There are 14 residues in the CDR3. Using immunoSEQ multiplex PCR, the repertoire was profiled, and TCRdb retains in-frame clones only, with some absent. Here the sample spans 7,500 to 9,500 clones, less than 85% being singletons. The sequence came from a human donor with HPV-associated anogenital cancer. V gene TRBV7-9 combines with J gene TRBJ1-2; 10 nucleotides agree with TRBD1. Sampling was performed from a patient who underwent chemoradiotherapy. CDR3 in DNA: TGTGCCAGCAGCTTGACAGGGGGCGCCTATGGCTACACCTTC. Amino acid sequence: CASSLTGGAYGYTF.